The 7 T cell receptor beta chains reported below all come from one sample, sequenced in a study of T cell changes during pregnancy in multiple sclerosis. TCRdb keeps only in-frame clones here, not all; method: immunoSEQ multiplex PCR. The repertoire holds 40,000 to 45,000 clones, with 89% as singletons. The sample in question was CD4+ T cells from peripheral blood mononuclear cells, obtained in the first trimester of pregnancy. These receptors all come from a female donor with multiple sclerosis, enrolled in a pregnancy study.

This clone was observed once. The chain carries TRBV5-1 and TRBJ1-1; the D is unclear. CDR1 is SGHRS and CDR2 is YFSETQ in the germline V gene. CDR3 length: 15 amino acids. V lost 0 bases and J lost 1, with 10 bases in between. The CDR3 DNA follows: TGCGCCAGCAGCTTGGGGGGTCGGGAGAACACTGAAGCTTTCTTT. Translating it yields CASSLGGRENTEAFF.

The chain has TRBV27 and TRBJ2-3; D is ambiguous. The length of the CDR3 is 18 residues. The germline V gene encodes CDR1 MNHEY and CDR2 SMNVEV (reference sequence). Trimming left V 7 bases short and J 0 bases short, with 23 bases between. CDR3 nucleotide sequence: TGTGCCAGCACGCGTCGGAGCCAAGGCGGTGTGAGCACAGATACGCAGTATTTT. It yields the protein CASTRRSQGGVSTDTQYF.

This chain connects TRBV11-2 to TRBJ1-1; 7 bases line up with TRBD1. The CDR3 loop spans 16 amino acids. Germline assignment: CDR1 SGHAT and CDR2 FQNNGV. After removal of 1 base from V and 0 bases from J, the junction contained 5 bases not matched to a gene. CDR3 sequence: CASSLGQGLLNTEAFF. CDR3 nucleotides: TGTGCCAGCAGCTTAGGACAGGGACTTTTGAACACTGAAGCTTTCTTT.

J is TRBJ2-7 and V is TRBV9; 8 nucleotides match TRBD1. CDR3 length: 14 residues. V was pared by 1 base and J by 2 bases, with 2 bases of the junction left unmatched. Germline CDR1 and CDR2: SGDLS and YYNGEE. CDR3 in amino acids: CASSVSGQAYEQYF. The DNA for the CDR3 is TGTGCCAGCAGCGTATCGGGACAGGCCTACGAGCAGTACTTC.

The genes are TRBV11-2 and TRBJ2-1; D perhaps matches TRBD1 (6 bases). The V end lost 6 bases, the J end lost 6 bases, and 12 bases lay between the germline ends. Germline V gene lookup returns CDR1 SGHAT and CDR2 FQNNGV. The CDR3 consists of 13 residues. The CDR3 here is CASRLLRGNEQFF. The CDR3 region has the DNA TGTGCCAGCAGGTTACTCAGGGGCAATGAGCAGTTCTTC. Full variable domain (remainder filled in from reference TRBV11-2 and TRBJ2-1): EAGVAQSPRYKIIEKRQSVAFWCNPISGHATLYWYQQILGQGPKLLIQFQNNGVVDDSQLPKDRFSAERLKGVDSTLKIQPAKLEDSAVYLCASRLLRGNEQFFGPGTRLTVL.

The CDR3 sequence: CASSLDRRSYEQYF. The CDR3 DNA is TGCGCCAGCAGCTTGGACAGACGCTCCTACGAGCAGTACTTC. The V call is TRBV5-1, the J call TRBJ2-7; no definite D call. Between the trimmed V and J ends, which lost 0 bases and 0 bases, there was a span of 7 bases. Germline-derived CDR1 and CDR2 are SGHRS and YFSETQ. The CDR3 is made up of 14 amino acids.

The V call is TRBV6-6, the J call TRBJ2-3; TRBD2 might be the D (6 bases). The germline gives CDR1 MNHNY, CDR2 SVGAGI (reference sequence). Trimming stripped 2 bases from V and 3 bases from J, with 15 bases between. CDR3 length: 16 amino acids. The CDR3 loop reads CASSYAARDPTDTQYF. Written as DNA, the CDR3 is TGTGCCAGCAGTTACGCCGCGCGGGACCCTACAGATACGCAGTATTTT.